The 5 T cell receptor beta chains below all came from one sample that was sequenced in a study of cytomegalovirus exposure and HLA in healthy donors. With 60 Vbeta and 13 Jbeta primers, the PCR was carried out. Data came from immunoSEQ multiplex PCR; TCRdb stores just in-frame clones and leaves some out. The sample has about 55,000 clones; around 78% are singletons. Sample: PBMCs. These receptors were collected from a female donor in good health and CMV-seronegative.

Turning to this clone: One end of the junction does not line up with germline, which may come from a read error. V and J are TRBV7-7 and TRBJ2-2, with TRBD2 as a possible D gene (5 bases). Germline V gene data show CDR1 as SSHAT and CDR2 as FNYEAQ (reference sequence). The CDR3 length is 14 residues. The CDR3: CASSLDGMAGELFF. DNA for the CDR3: TGTGCTAGCAGCTTAGACGGGATGGCCGGGGAGCTGTTTTTT.

The CDR3 DNA sequence: TGTGCCAGCACACATAACAGGGGCAACACTGAAGCTTTCTTT. Translated, it gives CASTHNRGNTEAFF. This chain uses TRBV6-1 with TRBJ1-1; TRBD1 matches 7 bases. This CDR3 region has 14 residues. Unmatched junction bases numbered 7, after V lost 7 bases and J lost 2 bases. The germline V gene encodes CDR1 MNHNS and CDR2 SASEGT.

The chain has TRBV7-9 and TRBJ2-1; the D gene is possibly TRBD2 (5 bases). Trimming took 5 bases from V and 8 from J, leaving 16 bases between them. Germline V CDR1 and CDR2: SEHNR, FQNEAQ (reference sequence). This CDR3 has 14 residues. Here the CDR3 DNA reads TGTGCCAGCAGCCCCTCCGGACGGGGTGATGAGCAGTTCTTC. Translation gives CASSPSGRGDEQFF.

This rearrangement joins TRBV15 to TRBJ1-2, with 7 bases lining up with TRBD1. In germline, CDR1 is LNHNV, CDR2 YYDKDF (reference sequence). Trimming took 3 bases from V and 2 from J; bases not matched to a gene: 6. The CDR3 length is 15 residues. The CDR3 DNA reads as TGTGCCACCAGCAGCTACCGACAGGGCAACTATGGCTACACCTTC. Amino acid sequence: CATSSYRQGNYGYTF.

V is TRBV4-3 and J is TRBJ1-1; TRBD1 aligns across 7 bases. This CDR3 contains 14 residues. Germline CDR1 LGHNA, CDR2 YSLEER. V dropped 1 base and J dropped 5; count of bases not matched to a gene: 4. The CDR3 reads CASSQAGRGTEAFF. Here the CDR3 DNA reads TGCGCCAGCAGCCAAGCGGGCAGGGGGACTGAAGCTTTCTTT.